The TCR beta chain described here comes from a study of T-cell memory formation after mild COVID-19. TCRdb redid the calling of the 5' RACE reads with MiXCR, one entry per CDR3 protein. The sample shows just under 150,000 distinct CDR3 sequences, 6% to 6.5% of them seen only once. This CDR3 contains 15 residues. Germline CDR1 KGHSH, CDR2 LQKENI. Trimming shortened V by 2 bases and J by 3 bases, and 14 bases separated the two germline ends. A few counts support this clonotype. The receptor's source is an adult woman who had mild COVID-19 (a few samples of this study predate the infection). Cell type and time point are not known. The sample consisted of PBMCs or a T cell subset sorted from them (not recorded which). This sequence joins TRBV18 and TRBJ2-7, with D perhaps matching TRBD2 (5 bases). The CDR3 DNA follows: TGTGCCAGCTCACCATTTGCGGTAGGAGGCTACGAGCAGTACTTC. Translated: CASSPFAVGGYEQYF. The variable domain in full, completed from reference TRBV18 and TRBJ2-7, reads NAGVMQNPRHLVRRRGQEARLRCSPMKGHSHVYWYRQLPEEGLKFMVYLQKENIIDESGMPKERFSAEFPKEGPSILRIQQVVRGDSAAYFCASSPFAVGGYEQYFGPGTRLTVT.